Here is one TCR beta chain with its context. Its specificity is unknown. This CDR3 is 13 amino acids long. J gave up 4 bases and V 6 bases, and 4 bases lay outside the gene matches. The data were obtained in a study of T-cell memory formation after mild COVID-19. TCRdb recomputed calls from the 5' RACE reads with MiXCR, one row per CDR3 protein. Of about 610,000 distinct CDR3 sequences in the sample, roughly 17% are singletons; the top ten hold approximately 8.1%. Findings of the study overall: Certain responding clones were present in pre-infection memory, suggesting participation of cross-reactive memory. CD4/CD8 balance held among clones contracting day 15 to 85, and later expanders leaned CD4+. CD4+ clones that contracted lay mainly in CM and EM; CD8+ ones lay in EMRA.

The V gene is TRBV12-3 or TRBV12-4, the J gene TRBJ1-2; 8 nucleotides agree with TRBD1. This clonotype originated in an adult woman who had mild COVID-19 (a few samples of this study predate the infection). Cell type and time point are not known. Sequencing was performed on PBMCs or a T cell subset sorted from them (not recorded which). CDR3 protein: CASSGGQVYGYTF. The CDR3, as DNA: TGTGCCAGCAGCGGGGGACAGGTCTATGGCTACACCTTC.